This TCR beta chain is from a study of CD8 T cells in ankylosing spondylitis. The length of the CDR3 is 15 residues. Germline CDR1 is SGDLS and CDR2 is YYNGEE. The V end was cut by 2 bases, the J end by 0 bases, with 11 bases between. This clonotype appeared many times. Using its own MiXCR run on the 5' RACE reads, TCRdb lists one record per CDR3 protein. The sample shows about 240,000 distinct CDR3 sequences, roughly 8.6% of them seen only once. This rearrangement joins TRBV9 to TRBJ1-2, with D perhaps TRBD1 (5 bases). The sequence derives from a male donor with ankylosing spondylitis or in good health (not recorded which). Sequencing used blood, either unsorted or a sorted T cell fraction (not recorded which). CDR3 coding DNA: TGTGCCAGCAGCGTCGACAGATGGCCTAACTATGGCTACACCTTC. Its protein product is CASSVDRWPNYGYTF.